In this sample, the clone carrying this TCR beta chain turned up a few times. The antigen remains unidentified. These data belong to a study of cytomegalovirus exposure and HLA in healthy donors. The PCR employed 60 Vbeta primers together with 13 Jbeta primers. Only in-frame clones appear in the TCRdb table, and some are missing; sequencing was by immunoSEQ multiplex PCR. The sample shows 99,000 or so clones, roughly 85% of them seen only once. The V gene end was trimmed by 7 bases and the J gene end by 7 bases; junction bases not matched to a gene: 7. CDR1 is LNHDA, CDR2 SQIVND, per germline (reference sequence). The CDR3 is 14 residues long. Whole-study findings and limits: Most subjects had HLA-A and HLA-B alleles reportedly predicted accurately by TCR beta sequences.

This TCR was recovered from a man between 60 and 70 years old in good health and CMV-seropositive. The specimen sequenced was PBMCs. The V call is TRBV19, the J call TRBJ1-6; 7 bases map to TRBD1. CDR3 nucleotide sequence: TGTGCCAGTATGACCCGGGACAGAAATTCACCCCTCCACTTT. Protein product: CASMTRDRNSPLHF.